A selection of T cell receptor beta chains follows, all from one sample in a study of metastatic and nonmetastatic thyroid tumors. TCRdb reprocessed the PCR reads using MiXCR. Seen here are approximately 35,000 clones, 11% observed once, and the top ten hold more than 15%. Input material: blood. These TCRs come from a female donor with papillary thyroid cancer or a benign thyroid nodule (not recorded which). Some clones in this sample may be carry-over from other donors' samples. The CDR3 runs from the conserved cysteine through the conserved F or W. D genes are given only for firm matches. Size values are once, few and many counts, or a class for expanded clones, and some rows have none.

D gene: NA; V gene: TRBV2; J gene: TRBJ1-3; clone size: NA; CDR3 protein: CASTYSGNTIYF; CDR3 DNA: TGTGCCAGCACTTATTCTGGAAACACCATATATTTT
D gene: TRBD1; V gene: TRBV9; J gene: TRBJ2-7; clone size: many; CDR3 protein: CASSPGQGDSYEQYF; CDR3 DNA: TGTGCCAGCAGCCCAGGACAGGGAGACTCCTACGAGCAGTACTTC
D gene: TRBD1; V gene: TRBV4-3; J gene: TRBJ1-5; clone size: many; CDR3 protein: CASSITTGGNQPQHF; CDR3 DNA: TGCGCCAGCAGCATAACGACAGGGGGCAATCAGCCCCAGCATTTT
D gene: NA; V gene: TRBV7-2; J gene: TRBJ1-5; clone size: few; CDR3 protein: CASSFHNEPRHF; CDR3 DNA: TGTGCCAGCAGCTTTCATAATGAGCCCCGGCATTTT
D gene: TRBD1; V gene: TRBV6-5; J gene: TRBJ1-1; clone size: many; CDR3 protein: CASSYSPGTGDTEAFF; CDR3 DNA: TGTGCCAGCAGTTACTCTCCCGGGACAGGGGACACTGAAGCTTTCTTT
D gene: NA; V gene: TRBV10-1; J gene: TRBJ1-5; clone size: many; CDR3 protein: CATRRGTASNQPQHF; CDR3 DNA: TGCGCCACCCGGAGAGGGACGGCGAGCAATCAGCCCCAGCATTTT
D gene: TRBD1; V gene: TRBV10-3; J gene: TRBJ1-2; clone size: few; CDR3 protein: CAISEEQGARGYTF; CDR3 DNA: TGTGCCATCAGTGAGGAGCAGGGGGCTAGGGGCTACACCTTC
D gene: NA; V gene: TRBV6-2/TRBV6-3; J gene: TRBJ2-7; clone size: few; CDR3 protein: CASTGRGVYEQYF; CDR3 DNA: TGTGCCAGCACTGGCAGGGGGGTCTACGAGCAGTACTTC
D gene: TRBD1; V gene: TRBV4-3; J gene: TRBJ2-7; clone size: many; CDR3 protein: CASSQGPGTETFHEQYF; CDR3 DNA: TGCGCCAGCAGCCAGGGCCCTGGGACAGAAACCTTCCACGAGCAGTACTTC
D gene: TRBD2; V gene: TRBV28; J gene: TRBJ2-1; clone size: medium-sized; CDR3 protein: CASSPLRTSGSNEQFF; CDR3 DNA: TGTGCCAGCAGCCCACTCCGGACTAGCGGATCCAATGAGCAGTTCTTC
D gene: NA; V gene: TRBV3-1; J gene: TRBJ1-6; clone size: few; CDR3 protein: CASSQGVANSPLHF; CDR3 DNA: TGTGCCAGCAGCCAGGGGGTCGCTAATTCACCCCTCCACTTT
D gene: TRBD1; V gene: TRBV20-1; J gene: TRBJ1-1; clone size: many; CDR3 protein: CSASMRQGFGEAFF; CDR3 DNA: TGCAGTGCTAGTATGAGACAGGGGTTTGGTGAAGCTTTCTTT
D gene: NA; V gene: TRBV4-2; J gene: TRBJ1-2; clone size: many; CDR3 protein: CASSQEYRGTRYGYTF; CDR3 DNA: TGTGCCAGCAGCCAAGAGTACAGAGGGACACGGTATGGCTACACCTTC
D gene: TRBD1; V gene: TRBV2; J gene: TRBJ2-7; clone size: many; CDR3 protein: CASRDPGQGVSSYEQYF; CDR3 DNA: TGTGCCAGCAGAGATCCGGGACAGGGAGTTTCCTCCTACGAGCAGTACTTC
D gene: TRBD1; V gene: TRBV28; J gene: TRBJ1-1; clone size: few; CDR3 protein: CASRSNRGRTEAFF; CDR3 DNA: TGTGCCAGCAGATCAAACAGGGGAAGGACTGAGGCTTTCTTT
D gene: TRBD1; V gene: TRBV24-1; J gene: TRBJ2-3; clone size: many; CDR3 protein: CATSDLWTGDTQYF; CDR3 DNA: TGTGCCACCAGTGATTTGTGGACAGGGGATACGCAGTATTTT
D gene: TRBD2; V gene: TRBV28; J gene: TRBJ2-2; clone size: many; CDR3 protein: CASSLGAREGTGELFF; CDR3 DNA: TGTGCCAGCAGTTTAGGGGCACGGGAGGGCACCGGGGAGCTGTTTTTT
D gene: NA; V gene: TRBV19; J gene: TRBJ2-7; clone size: many; CDR3 protein: CASSIDLAGSTYEQYF; CDR3 DNA: TGTGCCAGTAGTATAGACCTGGCGGGAAGTACCTACGAGCAGTACTTC
D gene: NA; V gene: TRBV9; J gene: TRBJ1-5; clone size: many; CDR3 protein: CASSVGSELNQPQHF; CDR3 DNA: TGTGCCAGCAGCGTAGGGTCGGAGCTCAATCAGCCCCAGCATTTT
D gene: TRBD1; V gene: TRBV19; J gene: TRBJ1-1; clone size: NA; CDR3 protein: CASKYRGGTEAFF; CDR3 DNA: TGTGCCAGTAAATACAGGGGGGGGACTGAAGCTTTCTTT
D gene: TRBD2; V gene: TRBV6-2/TRBV6-3; J gene: TRBJ2-7; clone size: few; CDR3 protein: CAISYSTSGSYEQYF; CDR3 DNA: TGTGCCATCAGTTACTCTACTAGCGGGAGTTACGAGCAGTACTTC
D gene: TRBD1; V gene: TRBV30; J gene: TRBJ1-2; clone size: many; CDR3 protein: CAWTGQGVRGYTF; CDR3 DNA: TGTGCCTGGACGGGGCAGGGGGTAAGGGGCTACACCTTC
D gene: NA; V gene: TRBV19; J gene: TRBJ2-7; clone size: few; CDR3 protein: CASSASISYEQYF; CDR3 DNA: TGTGCCAGTAGTGCCAGTATATCCTACGAGCAGTACTTC
D gene: TRBD2; V gene: TRBV6-2/TRBV6-3; J gene: TRBJ2-2; clone size: NA; CDR3 protein: CASSYRTSGGTSTGELFF; CDR3 DNA: TGTGCCAGCAGTTACAGGACTAGCGGGGGGACGAGCACCGGGGAGCTGTTTTTT
D gene: NA; V gene: TRBV28; J gene: TRBJ2-1; clone size: many; CDR3 protein: CAARGLGLVREQFF; CDR3 DNA: TGTGCCGCAAGGGGACTGGGGTTAGTACGTGAGCAGTTCTTC
D gene: NA; V gene: TRBV7-7; J gene: TRBJ1-2; clone size: many; CDR3 protein: CASSPGGDPYGYTF; CDR3 DNA: TGTGCTAGCAGCCCCGGAGGGGACCCCTATGGCTACACCTTC
D gene: NA; V gene: TRBV4-1; J gene: TRBJ2-7; clone size: medium-sized; CDR3 protein: CASSQDPSGATYEQYF; CDR3 DNA: TGCGCCAGCAGCCAGGATCCATCCGGGGCCACCTACGAGCAGTACTTC
D gene: TRBD2; V gene: TRBV9; J gene: TRBJ2-3; clone size: many; CDR3 protein: CASSVVMGGSTDTQYF; CDR3 DNA: TGTGCCAGCAGCGTAGTGATGGGAGGGTCAACAGATACGCAGTATTTT
D gene: NA; V gene: TRBV10-2; J gene: TRBJ1-1; clone size: NA; CDR3 protein: CASIKGVGAQLNTEAFF; CDR3 DNA: TGCGCCAGCATAAAGGGTGTCGGGGCACAGCTGAACACTGAAGCTTTCTTT
D gene: NA; V gene: TRBV30; J gene: TRBJ1-2; clone size: many; CDR3 protein: CAGRFMGYTF; CDR3 DNA: TGTGCCGGGCGGTTCATGGGCTACACCTTC
D gene: NA; V gene: TRBV7-9; J gene: TRBJ2-1; clone size: NA; CDR3 protein: CASGTTMDEQFF; CDR3 DNA: TGTGCCAGCGGGACGACAATGGATGAGCAGTTCTTC
D gene: TRBD1; V gene: TRBV6-1; J gene: TRBJ1-6; clone size: medium-sized; CDR3 protein: CASSLMTGDGSPLHF; CDR3 DNA: TGTGCCAGCAGTCTGATGACAGGGGATGGTTCACCCCTCCACTTT
D gene: NA; V gene: TRBV7-8; J gene: TRBJ2-1; clone size: many; CDR3 protein: CASSLGRGSYNEQFF; CDR3 DNA: TGTGCCAGCAGCTTAGGCAGGGGCTCCTACAATGAGCAGTTCTTC
D gene: NA; V gene: TRBV2; J gene: TRBJ2-5; clone size: NA; CDR3 protein: CASSVDWGGETQYF; CDR3 DNA: TGTGCCAGCAGTGTTGATTGGGGAGGAGAGACCCAGTACTTC
D gene: NA; V gene: TRBV7-8; J gene: TRBJ1-5; clone size: many; CDR3 protein: CASSSSGGPEGFNQPQHF; CDR3 DNA: TGTGCCAGCAGCTCCTCTGGGGGACCCGAGGGGTTCAATCAGCCCCAGCATTTT
D gene: NA; V gene: TRBV7-2; J gene: TRBJ1-1; clone size: many; CDR3 protein: CASSDSGVGVNTEAFF; CDR3 DNA: TGTGCCAGCAGCGACTCAGGGGTTGGGGTAAACACTGAAGCTTTCTTT
D gene: NA; V gene: TRBV5-1; J gene: TRBJ1-1; clone size: many; CDR3 protein: CASSIRPGNTEAFF; CDR3 DNA: TGCGCCAGCAGCATACGTCCGGGGAACACTGAAGCTTTCTTT
D gene: TRBD2; V gene: TRBV5-1; J gene: TRBJ2-1; clone size: many; CDR3 protein: CASSLVGTSGYNEQFF; CDR3 DNA: TGCGCCAGCAGCTTGGTAGGGACTAGCGGATACAATGAGCAGTTCTTC
D gene: TRBD2; V gene: TRBV14; J gene: TRBJ2-5; clone size: many; CDR3 protein: CASSLGLAGGRDQETQYF; CDR3 DNA: TGTGCCAGCAGCCTGGGACTAGCGGGAGGTAGGGACCAAGAGACCCAGTACTTC
D gene: NA; V gene: TRBV18; J gene: TRBJ1-2; clone size: many; CDR3 protein: CASSPITAGKNGYTF; CDR3 DNA: TGTGCCAGCTCACCAATCACGGCAGGGAAGAATGGCTACACCTTC
D gene: TRBD2; V gene: TRBV4-1; J gene: TRBJ2-7; clone size: NA; CDR3 protein: CASSQEGGYTLQYF; CDR3 DNA: TGCGCCAGCAGCCAAGAGGGGGGGTATACGCTGCAGTACTTC
D gene: NA; V gene: TRBV20-1; J gene: TRBJ1-1; clone size: many; CDR3 protein: CSASANRVGNTEAFF; CDR3 DNA: TGCAGTGCTAGTGCGAACAGGGTGGGGAACACTGAAGCTTTCTTT
D gene: TRBD1; V gene: TRBV29-1; J gene: TRBJ1-2; clone size: many; CDR3 protein: CSEKRPPDRGGHGYTF; CDR3 DNA: TGCAGCGAAAAAAGGCCCCCGGACAGGGGGGGCCATGGCTACACCTTC
D gene: TRBD1; V gene: TRBV27; J gene: TRBJ2-7; clone size: many; CDR3 protein: CASSLGTGREQYF; CDR3 DNA: TGTGCCAGCAGTTTAGGGACAGGGCGGGAGCAGTACTTC
D gene: TRBD1; V gene: TRBV2; J gene: TRBJ2-7; clone size: many; CDR3 protein: CASSRGQGRSYEQYF; CDR3 DNA: TGTGCCAGCAGCAGGGGACAGGGGCGATCCTACGAGCAGTACTTC
D gene: TRBD2; V gene: TRBV30; J gene: TRBJ2-7; clone size: many; CDR3 protein: CAWSRAGGTYEQYF; CDR3 DNA: TGTGCCTGGAGTCGAGCGGGAGGGACCTACGAGCAGTACTTC
D gene: NA; V gene: TRBV20-1; J gene: TRBJ2-7; clone size: NA; CDR3 protein: CSARDRTRSYEQYF; CDR3 DNA: TGCAGTGCTAGAGATCGAACTCGCTCCTACGAGCAGTACTTC